The 30 T cell receptor beta chains below all came from one sample that was sequenced in a study of shared clonotypes between healthy human individuals. The protocol was immunoSEQ multiplex PCR, while the TCRdb copy is restricted to in-frame clones and leaves out a portion. This sample has 2.3 million or so clones, with about 92% found just once. Sequencing used naive CD4+ T cells from PBMCs. Subset denoted: CD45RA+ positively selected. The receptors shown here come from a man between 18 and 35 years old in good health. Some clones in this sample may be carry-over from other donors' samples.

This sequence joins TRBV7-3 and TRBJ2-5; 8 nucleotides align to TRBD2. Germline CDR1 reads SGHTA; CDR2 reads FQGTGA. V trimming: 1 base; J trimming: 4 bases; junction bases outside the gene matches: 14. The CDR3 totals 18 residues. The CDR3 sequence is CASSLMGPGAGGGETQYF. For the CDR3, the DNA is TGTGCCAGCAGCTTAATGGGGCCGGGCGCGGGAGGTGGAGAGACCCAGTACTTC.

Remarks on this clone: The identical CDR3 is also encoded by other nucleotide sequences in the sample. The chain joins TRBV9 to TRBJ2-7; TRBD1 or TRBD2 may be the D gene (6 bases each). The CDR3 has 15 amino acids. V shed 0 bases and J shed 3 bases, with 13 bases lying between them. CDR1 is SGDLS and CDR2 is YYNGEE in the germline V gene. DNA for the CDR3: TGTGCCAGCAGCGTAGGAACCGGGGGCCTCTACGAGCAGTACTTC. Translating it yields CASSVGTGGLYEQYF.

CDR3 in amino acids: CASSFSFSEQETQYF. The DNA of the CDR3 is TGTGCCAGCAGCTTTTCCTTTAGCGAACAAGAGACCCAGTACTTC. The chain combines TRBV11-3 with TRBJ2-5; tentative D call: TRBD2 (5 bases). Germline V gene lookup returns CDR1 SGHNT and CDR2 YENEEA. The V gene lost 3 bases and the J gene lost 2 bases, with 13 bases spanning the gap. The CDR3 sequence is 15 residues long.

The chain joins TRBV18 to TRBJ2-3, with unresolved D. V shed 0 bases and J shed 4 bases, with 20 bases lying between them. Germline V gene sequence: CDR1 KGHSH, CDR2 LQKENI. The CDR3 consists of 18 residues. The CDR3: CASSPPAPSDDEPDTQYF. The CDR3 DNA reads TGTGCCAGCTCACCACCGGCCCCAAGCGACGACGAGCCAGATACGCAGTATTTT.

The J gene is TRBJ1-1, the V gene TRBV6-5; no reliable D call. The CDR3 is 16 residues long. Germline CDR1 is MNHEY and CDR2 is SVGAGI. V was clipped by 0 bases and J by 4 bases, with 15 bases between them. CDR3 loop: CASSYSRAGYPTEAFF. The CDR3 coding sequence is TGTGCCAGCAGTTACTCGAGGGCAGGTTACCCCACTGAAGCTTTCTTT.

DNA of the CDR3: TGTGCCAGCGTCTACCGGGCAGGGAATGTCCAGCCCCAGCATTTT. This translates into CASVYRAGNVQPQHF. This chain links TRBV28 with TRBJ1-5; maybe TRBD1 (5 bases). Germline values: CDR1 MDHEN, CDR2 SYDVKM. The length of the CDR3 is 15 residues. Trimming left V 8 bases short and J 7 bases short, with 21 bases between.

CDR3 DNA: TGTGCCAGCAGCTTAAGGGGGACCACAGATACGCAGTATTTT. It yields the protein CASSLRGTTDTQYF. The J gene is TRBJ2-3, the V gene TRBV7-3; D assignment may be TRBD1 or TRBD2 (5 bases each). The CDR3 contains 14 residues. The germline CDR1 and CDR2 sequences are SGHTA and FQGTGA. Trimming cost V 1 base and J 2 bases, with 7 bases left between them.

The chain has TRBV10-3 and TRBJ2-4; D might be TRBD2 (6 bases). Trimming removed 4 bases from V and 3 bases from J, with 22 bases in between. Germline V gene sequence: CDR1 ENHRY, CDR2 SYGVKD. This CDR3 spans 18 amino acids. As DNA, the CDR3 is TGTGCCATCAGTGGAGGTTCGACCGGGAGTCTAGGCAAAAACATTCAGTACTTC. Translated, it gives CAISGGSTGSLGKNIQYF.

With respect to this clone: Distinct nucleotide sequences in the sample also encode this CDR3. This sequence joins TRBV6-6 and TRBJ2-1; D remains ambiguous. Germline lookup yields CDR1 MNHNY and CDR2 SVGAGI (reference sequence). The germline V and J ends were trimmed by 3 bases and 0 bases, with 9 bases remaining between them. The CDR3 length is 15 residues. The CDR3 region has the DNA TGTGCCAGCAGTTATGGTGGCAGCTCCTACAATGAGCAGTTCTTC. This encodes CASSYGGSSYNEQFF.

The rearrangement links TRBV30 to TRBJ1-5; D unresolved. The CDR3 has 14 amino acids. V lost 0 bases to trimming and J lost 2 bases, with 8 bases between them. Germline V gene data show CDR1 as GTSNPN and CDR2 as SVGIG (reference sequence). The CDR3: CAWSVDGGNQPQHF. The CDR3 DNA reads TGTGCCTGGAGTGTCGACGGGGGCAATCAGCCCCAGCATTTT.

The V gene is TRBV5-8, the J gene TRBJ2-4; possibly TRBD1 or TRBD2 for D (7 bases each). CDR1 and CDR2 (germline): SGHTS, YDEGEE. The CDR3 totals 15 residues. Trimming removed 4 bases from V and 4 bases from J, with 15 bases in between. The CDR3 DNA is TGTGCCAGCAGCCCCCCAGGGGGGGCAAAAAACATTCAGTACTTC. This sequence encodes CASSPPGGAKNIQYF.

The chain links TRBV28 to TRBJ1-1; D may be TRBD1 (6 bases). CDR3 length: 16 residues. With 4 bases removed from V and 4 bases from J, the gap between germline ends came to 19 bases. CDR1 and CDR2 (germline): MDHEN, SYDVKM. CDR3 bases: TGTGCCAGCAGTTCTCCCTCGACAGGCGGCGGCACTGAAGCTTTCTTT. The encoded protein is CASSSPSTGGGTEAFF. Using reference TRBV28 and TRBJ1-1 for the parts outside the CDR3, the full variable domain is DVKVTQSSRYLVKRTGEKVFLECVQDMDHENMFWYRQDPGLGLRLIYFSYDVKMKEKGDIPEGYSVSREKKERFSLILESASTNQTSMYLCASSSPSTGGGTEAFFGQGTRLTVV.

V usage is TRBV7-8 and J usage is TRBJ1-2; 9 bases match TRBD1. V shed 1 base, J shed 5 bases, and the junction held 5 bases outside the gene matches. The length of the CDR3 is 15 residues. Germline CDR1 and CDR2: SGHVS and FQNEAQ. CDR3 bases: TGTGCCAGCAGCTTAGTTCGGACAGGGGATTATGGCTACACCTTC. It yields the protein CASSLVRTGDYGYTF.

The chain is built from TRBV7-9 and TRBJ1-5, with 8 nucleotides matching TRBD1. This CDR3 contains 15 residues. The germline V gene encodes CDR1 SEHNR and CDR2 FQNEAQ (reference sequence). V lost 5 bases, J lost 2 bases, and 5 bases stayed unmatched. The CDR3 spells CASSDQGQGNQPQHF. The DNA of the CDR3 is TGTGCCAGCAGCGACCAGGGACAGGGCAATCAGCCCCAGCATTTT. The complete variable domain, with remaining parts taken from reference TRBV7-9 and TRBJ1-5, reads DTGVSQNPRHKITKRGQNVTFRCDPISEHNRLYWYRQTLGQGPEFLTYFQNEAQLEKSRLLSDRFSAERPKGSFSTLEIQRTEQGDSAMYLCASSDQGQGNQPQHFGDGTRLSIL.

The chain combines TRBV7-9 with TRBJ2-5; D remains ambiguous. The CDR3 loop spans 14 amino acids. V lost 3 bases and J lost 0, with 8 bases in between. The germline CDR1 and CDR2 sequences are SEHNR and FQNEAQ (reference sequence). The chain's CDR3 is CASSLTVYQETQYF. Written as DNA, the CDR3 is TGTGCCAGCAGCTTGACCGTGTACCAAGAGACCCAGTACTTC.

Remarks on this clone: Distinct nucleotide sequences in the sample also encode this CDR3. This chain links TRBV9 with TRBJ2-5; D may match TRBD1 or TRBD2 (6 bases each). The germline gives CDR1 SGDLS, CDR2 YYNGEE. The CDR3 loop spans 14 amino acids. With 2 bases removed from V and 5 bases from J, the gap between germline ends came to 13 bases. The CDR3 loop reads CASSVSGAGETQYF. The CDR3 nucleotides read TGTGCCAGCAGCGTTTCGGGGGCTGGGGAGACCCAGTACTTC.

The gene calls are TRBV28 and TRBJ2-7; D gene uncertain. The CDR3 runs 16 residues. Germline CDR1 MDHEN, CDR2 SYDVKM. Between the trimmed V and J ends, which lost 7 bases and 4 bases, there was a span of 23 bases. For the CDR3, the DNA is TGTGCCAGCAAGGGCCCTCCCGTGGCGGAGAGGTACGAGCAGTACTTC. Protein sequence: CASKGPPVAERYEQYF.

The genes are TRBV28 and TRBJ1-1; D gene uncertain. This CDR3 is 15 amino acids long. From germline, CDR1 is MDHEN and CDR2 SYDVKM. V was cut by 3 bases and J by 2 bases, with 13 bases left in between. CDR3 nucleotides: TGTGCCAGCAGTTTTACATCTCCCGGAAACACTGAAGCTTTCTTT. This sequence encodes CASSFTSPGNTEAFF.

This sequence joins TRBV7-2 and TRBJ1-1; unclear D gene. This CDR3 has 14 residues. Trimming stripped 2 bases from V and 10 bases from J, with 17 bases between. Per the germline V gene, CDR1 is SGHTA and CDR2 is FQGNSA. DNA of the CDR3: TGTGCCAGCAGCTTACGCGAGGGTGTTGGGCTAGCTTTCTTT. Translation: CASSLREGVGLAFF.

This clone was detected once. The V and J genes are TRBV9 and TRBJ2-1; 14 nucleotides match TRBD2. J lost 8 bases, V lost 4 bases, and 17 bases had no gene match. The germline V gene has CDR1 SGDLS and CDR2 YYNGEE. The CDR3 loop spans 19 amino acids. The DNA of the CDR3 is TGTGCCAGCAGCCCACACCTTCCCGGGACTAGCGGGAGAGTCGATGAGCAGTTCTTC. Translating it yields CASSPHLPGTSGRVDEQFF.

The rearrangement uses TRBV21-1 and TRBJ2-7; TRBD1, the D gene given by the table, was not confirmed from the DNA. TRBV21-1 is annotated as a pseudogene. This CDR3 contains 15 residues. In DNA form, the CDR3 reads TGTGCCAGCAGCCACGCAAGCCACAGGGGTTACGAGCAGTACTTC. Amino acid sequence: CASSHASHRGYEQYF.

CDR3 protein: CASSLMPSASSYNEQFF. As DNA, the CDR3 is TGTGCCAGCAGCTTAATGCCTAGCGCCAGCTCCTACAATGAGCAGTTCTTC. This chain joins TRBV7-2 and TRBJ2-1; D may be TRBD2 (6 bases). Germline CDR1 is SGHTA and CDR2 is FQGNSA. V shed 2 bases and J shed 0 bases, with 14 bases lying between them. The CDR3 covers 17 residues.

This clone was seen only once. Other DNA sequences within the sample encode an identical CDR3. Here the CDR3 DNA reads TGTGCCAGCAGTGAATGGGGCGGGAACACTGAAGCTTTCTTT. Protein product: CASSEWGGNTEAFF. The gene calls are TRBV25-1 and TRBJ1-1, with D tentatively TRBD1 (5 bases). Germline lookup yields CDR1 MGHDK and CDR2 SYGVNS. This CDR3 region has 14 residues. Deletions cut 1 base from V and 1 base from J, with 7 bases between.

CDR3 in amino acids: CASSPLRNEQFF. Here the CDR3 DNA reads TGTGCCAGCAGTCCCCTCCGGAATGAGCAGTTCTTC. The V call is TRBV7-9, the J call TRBJ2-1, with D uncertain. Trimming removed 6 bases at V and 7 bases at J, with 10 bases between. This CDR3 spans 12 amino acids. In germline, CDR1 is SEHNR, CDR2 FQNEAQ (reference sequence).

The chain carries TRBV4-1 and TRBJ2-5, with 8 nucleotides matching TRBD1. V was clipped by 4 bases and J by 4 bases; unmatched bases: 2. The CDR3 has 13 residues. Germline V lookup: CDR1 MGHRA, CDR2 YSYEKL. The CDR3 loop reads CASSPDRAETQYF. The CDR3 nucleotides are TGCGCCAGCAGCCCGGACAGGGCAGAGACCCAGTACTTC.

The chain is built from TRBV6-1 and TRBJ2-1; D gene ambiguous. This CDR3 is built from 12 residues. Trimming took off 2 bases at V and 11 bases at J, with 10 bases between the two ends. Germline-derived CDR1 and CDR2 are MNHNS and SASEGT. The CDR3 DNA sequence: TGTGCCAGCAGTGAACCCCTCCTTAAGCAGTTCTTC. Amino acids: CASSEPLLKQFF.

The sample holds one count of this clone. The genes are TRBV19 and TRBJ2-5; 8 bases are a match to TRBD1. This CDR3 is built from 12 residues. Per the germline V gene, CDR1 is LNHDA and CDR2 is SQIVND (reference sequence). V shed 8 bases, J shed 5 bases, and the junction held 4 bases outside the gene matches. DNA of the CDR3: TGTGCCAGTCGGACAGGGCCGGAGACCCAGTACTTC. Translating gives CASRTGPETQYF.

The V and J genes are TRBV7-2 and TRBJ1-5; D is uncertain. This CDR3 is built from 15 residues. Trimming removed 4 bases from V and 3 bases from J, with 13 bases in between. Germline V gives CDR1 SGHTA, CDR2 FQGNSA. Here the CDR3 reads CASSSEPGYNQPQHF. In DNA, the CDR3 is TGTGCCAGCAGCTCAGAACCGGGGTACAATCAGCCCCAGCATTTT.

V gene TRBV29-1 combines with J gene TRBJ2-5; either TRBD1 or TRBD2 may supply D (5 bases each). This CDR3 comprises 12 residues. The V gene lost 7 bases and the J gene lost 3 bases, with 12 bases spanning the gap. The germline gives CDR1 SQVTM, CDR2 ANQGSEA. CDR3 nucleotides: TGCAGCGGGAGGCAGGGAAAAGAGACCCAGTACTTC. This codes for CSGRQGKETQYF. The full variable domain, with the rest looked up from reference TRBV29-1 and TRBJ2-5, is SAVISQKPSRDICQRGTSLTIQCQVDSQVTMMFWYRQQPGQSLTLIATANQGSEATYESGFVIDKFPISRPNLTFSTLTVSNMSPEDSSIYLCSGRQGKETQYFGPGTRLLVL.

The gene calls are TRBV28 and TRBJ1-2; D is unresolved. The CDR3 has 15 residues. The germline V gene encodes CDR1 MDHEN and CDR2 SYDVKM. Trimming removed 1 base at V and 4 bases at J, with 13 bases between. This CDR3 is CASSLSTVLAYGYTF. Here the CDR3 DNA reads TGTGCCAGCAGTTTATCGACGGTTTTGGCCTATGGCTACACCTTC.